This T cell receptor beta chain derives from a study of response to subunit inactivated influenza vaccine. Study-wide results and caveats: T cells newly recruited by each seasonal influenza vaccination are few, the authors suggested.

TCRdb processed the RT-PCR reads anew with MiXCR; each CDR3 protein has one entry. This table has some 500,000 distinct CDR3 sequences, about an eighth appearing once. In regard to this clonotype: The antigen is not known.

The germline CDR1 and CDR2 sequences are SGHVS and FNYEAQ. The J segment lost 4 bases and the V segment lost 5 bases, leaving 12 bases of the junction unmatched. The CDR3 extends over 16 amino acids. The chain couples TRBV7-6 to TRBJ1-2; 8 bases match TRBD1. The material sequenced was PBMCs from blood, taken about 6 weeks after vaccination. The receptor was derived from a man aged 50-60 years who received an inactivated influenza vaccine. CDR3 nucleotide sequence: TGTGCCAGCAGCCCCGACAGGGGAGGGATTGCCTATGGCTACACCTTC. Encoded protein: CASSPDRGGIAYGYTF.